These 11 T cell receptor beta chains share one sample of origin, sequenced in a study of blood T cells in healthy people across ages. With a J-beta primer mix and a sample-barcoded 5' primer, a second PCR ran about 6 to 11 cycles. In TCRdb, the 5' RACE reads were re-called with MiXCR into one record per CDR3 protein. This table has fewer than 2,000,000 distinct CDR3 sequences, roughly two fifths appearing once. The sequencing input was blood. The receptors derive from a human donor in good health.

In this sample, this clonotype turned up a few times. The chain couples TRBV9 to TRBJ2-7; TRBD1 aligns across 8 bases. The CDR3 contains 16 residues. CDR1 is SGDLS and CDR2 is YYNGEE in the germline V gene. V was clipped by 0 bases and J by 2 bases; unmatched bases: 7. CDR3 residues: CASSVAGTGFTYEQYF. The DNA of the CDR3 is TGTGCCAGCAGCGTAGCTGGGACAGGCTTCACCTACGAGCAGTACTTC.

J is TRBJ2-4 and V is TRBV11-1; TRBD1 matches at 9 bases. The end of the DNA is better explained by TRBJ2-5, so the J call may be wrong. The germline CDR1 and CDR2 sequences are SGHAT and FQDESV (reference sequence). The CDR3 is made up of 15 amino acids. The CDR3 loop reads CASSPSGTGKETQYF. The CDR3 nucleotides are TGTGCCAGCAGCCCCTCAGGGACAGGGAAGGAGACCCAGTACTTC.

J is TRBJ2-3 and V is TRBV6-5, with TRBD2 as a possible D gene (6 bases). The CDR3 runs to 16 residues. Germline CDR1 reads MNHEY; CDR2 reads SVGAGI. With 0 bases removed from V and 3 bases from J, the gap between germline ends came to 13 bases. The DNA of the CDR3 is TGTGCCAGCAGTTACTCGAGGGCGGGGAGAACAGATACGCAGTATTTT. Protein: CASSYSRAGRTDTQYF.

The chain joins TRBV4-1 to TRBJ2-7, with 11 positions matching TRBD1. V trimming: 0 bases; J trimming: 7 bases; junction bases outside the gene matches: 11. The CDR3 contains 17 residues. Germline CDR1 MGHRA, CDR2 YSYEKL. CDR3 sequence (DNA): TGCGCCAGCAGCCAAGAGGGTTTAGGGACAGGGGGTCGGGAGCAGTACTTC. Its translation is CASSQEGLGTGGREQYF.

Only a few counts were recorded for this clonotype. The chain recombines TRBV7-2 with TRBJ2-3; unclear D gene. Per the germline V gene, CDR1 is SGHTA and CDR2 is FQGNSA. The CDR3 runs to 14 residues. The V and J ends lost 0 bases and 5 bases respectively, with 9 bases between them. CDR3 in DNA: TGTGCCAGCAGCTTAGCGACGTGGGTAGATACGCAGTATTTT. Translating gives CASSLATWVDTQYF.

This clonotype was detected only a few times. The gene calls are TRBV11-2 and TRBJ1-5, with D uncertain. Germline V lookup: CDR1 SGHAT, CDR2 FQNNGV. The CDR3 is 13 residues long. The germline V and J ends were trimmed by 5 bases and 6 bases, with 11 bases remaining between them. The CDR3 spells CASSVGNRQPQHF. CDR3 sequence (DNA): TGTGCCAGCAGCGTCGGGAATCGTCAGCCCCAGCATTTT. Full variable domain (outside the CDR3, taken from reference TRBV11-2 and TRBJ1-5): EAGVAQSPRYKIIEKRQSVAFWCNPISGHATLYWYQQILGQGPKLLIQFQNNGVVDDSQLPKDRFSAERLKGVDSTLKIQPAKLEDSAVYLCASSVGNRQPQHFGDGTRLSIL.

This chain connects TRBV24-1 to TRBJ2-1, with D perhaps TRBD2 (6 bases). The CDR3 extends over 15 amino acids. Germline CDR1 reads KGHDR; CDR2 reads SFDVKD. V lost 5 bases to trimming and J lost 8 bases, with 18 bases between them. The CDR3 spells CATSAPGLPRDEQFF. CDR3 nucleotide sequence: TGTGCCACCAGTGCCCCGGGACTCCCACGGGATGAGCAGTTCTTC.

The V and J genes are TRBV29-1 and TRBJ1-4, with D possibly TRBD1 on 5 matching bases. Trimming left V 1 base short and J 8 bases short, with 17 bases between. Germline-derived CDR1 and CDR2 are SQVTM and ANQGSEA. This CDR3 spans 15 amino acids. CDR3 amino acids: CSVEVPTGVGEKLFF. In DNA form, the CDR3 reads TGCAGCGTTGAAGTCCCCACAGGCGTCGGGGAAAAACTGTTTTTT.

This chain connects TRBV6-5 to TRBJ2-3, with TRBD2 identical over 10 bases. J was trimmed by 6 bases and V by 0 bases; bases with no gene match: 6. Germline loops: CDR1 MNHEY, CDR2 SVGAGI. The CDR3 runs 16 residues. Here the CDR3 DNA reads TGTGCCAGCAGTTACTCGATACTAGCGGGGTTGGATACGCAGTATTTT. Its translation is CASSYSILAGLDTQYF.

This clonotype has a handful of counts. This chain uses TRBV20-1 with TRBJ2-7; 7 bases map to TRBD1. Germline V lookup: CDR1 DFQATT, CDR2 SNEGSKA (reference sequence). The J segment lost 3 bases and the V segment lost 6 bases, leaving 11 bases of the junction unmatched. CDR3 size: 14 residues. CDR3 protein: CSATGDRKNYEQYF. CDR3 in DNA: TGCAGTGCGACTGGGGACAGAAAAAACTACGAGCAGTACTTC.

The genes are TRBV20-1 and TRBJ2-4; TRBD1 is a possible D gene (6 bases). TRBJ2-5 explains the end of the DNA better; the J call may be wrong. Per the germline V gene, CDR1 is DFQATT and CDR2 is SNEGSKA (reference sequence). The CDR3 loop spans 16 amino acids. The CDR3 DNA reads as TGCAGTGCTACCCAACTTAGACAGGTTTTTCAAGAGACCCAGTACTTC. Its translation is CSATQLRQVFQETQYF.